The clone carrying this T cell receptor beta chain was recorded once. CDR1 is SGHVS and CDR2 is FNYEAQ in the germline V gene. Trimming left V 1 base short and J 1 base short, with 10 bases between. CDR3 size: 15 residues. This sample stems from a study of blood T cell repertoires in COVID-19. Study-level background: T cells, B-cell-depleted T cells, or PBMCs provided the cDNA or gDNA that served as material.

Libraries were prepared by immunoSEQ multiplex PCR; TCRdb keeps only in-frame clonotypes and omits some of them. Of under 200,000 clones listed, over 75% are singletons. V is TRBV7-6 and J is TRBJ2-5; D unclear. The TCR was taken from a man in his forties with active or convalescent COVID-19. Material for sequencing was peripheral blood. The CDR3 nucleotides are TGTGCCAGCAGCTTAGGATCAGGCGTCCAAGAGACCCAGTACTTC. Translation gives CASSLGSGVQETQYF.